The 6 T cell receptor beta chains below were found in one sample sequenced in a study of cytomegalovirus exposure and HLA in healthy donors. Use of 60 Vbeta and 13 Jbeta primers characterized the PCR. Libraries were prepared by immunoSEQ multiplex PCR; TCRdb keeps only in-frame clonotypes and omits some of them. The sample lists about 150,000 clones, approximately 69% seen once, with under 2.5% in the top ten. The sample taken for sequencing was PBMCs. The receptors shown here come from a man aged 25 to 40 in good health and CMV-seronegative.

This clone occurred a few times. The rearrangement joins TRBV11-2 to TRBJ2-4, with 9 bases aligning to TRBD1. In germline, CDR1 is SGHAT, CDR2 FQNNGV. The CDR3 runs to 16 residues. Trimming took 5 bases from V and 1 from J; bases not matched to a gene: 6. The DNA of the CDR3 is TGTGCCAGCAGCAAAGACAGGGGGACTGCCAAAAACATTCAGTACTTC. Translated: CASSKDRGTAKNIQYF.

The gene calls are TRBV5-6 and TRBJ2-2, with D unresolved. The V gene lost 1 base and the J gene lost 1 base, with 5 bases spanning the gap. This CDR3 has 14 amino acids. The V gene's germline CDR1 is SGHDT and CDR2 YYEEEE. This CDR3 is CASSLLQNTGELFF. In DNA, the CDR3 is TGTGCCAGCAGCTTGTTACAGAACACCGGGGAGCTGTTTTTT.

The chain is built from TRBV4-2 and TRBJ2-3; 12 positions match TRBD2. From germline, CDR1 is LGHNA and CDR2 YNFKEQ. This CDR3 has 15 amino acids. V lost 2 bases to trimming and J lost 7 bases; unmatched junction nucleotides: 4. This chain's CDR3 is CASSQLAGGPNTQYF. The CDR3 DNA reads TGTGCCAGCAGCCAACTAGCGGGGGGGCCGAATACGCAGTATTTT.

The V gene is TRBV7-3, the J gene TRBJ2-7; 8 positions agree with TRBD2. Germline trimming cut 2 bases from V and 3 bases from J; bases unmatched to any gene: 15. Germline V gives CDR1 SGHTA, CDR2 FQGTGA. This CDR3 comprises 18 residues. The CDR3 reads CASSLYPGRGGENYEQYF. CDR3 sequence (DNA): TGTGCCAGCAGCTTATACCCGGGTCGGGGGGGAGAAAACTACGAGCAGTACTTC.

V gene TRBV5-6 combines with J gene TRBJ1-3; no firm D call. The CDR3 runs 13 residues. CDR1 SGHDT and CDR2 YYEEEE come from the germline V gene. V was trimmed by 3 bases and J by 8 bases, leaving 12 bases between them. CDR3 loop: CASSWTGEDTIYF. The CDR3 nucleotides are TGTGCCAGCAGCTGGACTGGTGAGGACACCATATATTTT.

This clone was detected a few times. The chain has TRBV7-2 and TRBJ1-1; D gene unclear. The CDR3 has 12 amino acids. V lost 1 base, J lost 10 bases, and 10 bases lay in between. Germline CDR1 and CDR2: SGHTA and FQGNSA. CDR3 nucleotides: TGTGCCAGCAGCTTAGTTTCGTCAGGAGCTTTCTTT. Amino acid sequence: CASSLVSSGAFF.